The TCR beta chain under discussion was sequenced for a study of OX40 agonist ivuxolimab in advanced cancers. Only in-frame clones appear in the TCRdb table, and some are missing; sequencing was by immunoSEQ multiplex PCR. The sample lists 60,000 to 95,000 clones; about 85% were seen once. In regard to this clone: The antigen is undetermined.

V shed 2 bases and J shed 8 bases, with 12 bases lying between them. This CDR3 has 13 amino acids. Germline lookup yields CDR1 ENHRY and CDR2 SYGVKD. Samples of blood were obtained at baseline, on cycle 4 day 1, and on cycle 7 day 1. Notes on the study in general: Relative to CD4+, CD8+ T cells held more expanded clones on average.

This receptor was obtained from an adult with an advanced solid tumor such as melanoma, head and neck, liver or kidney cancer. The sequencing used CD4+ or CD8+ T cells sorted from blood, collected in a trial of the OX40 agonist ivuxolimab. This chain links TRBV10-3 with TRBJ1-2, with D uncertain. In DNA, the CDR3 is TGTGCCATCAGTGAGATGTCCGTGGAGGGCTACACCTTC. This sequence encodes CAISEMSVEGYTF.